A selection of T cell receptor beta chains follows, all from one sample in a study of blood T cell repertoires in COVID-19. Sequenced by immunoSEQ multiplex PCR; TCRdb stores in-frame clones only, minus some. This table holds approximately 70,000 clones, around 90% found once. The material sequenced was peripheral blood. The receptors shown here come from a human donor in a cohort sampled during active COVID-19. The CDR3 runs from the conserved cysteine through the conserved F or W. D genes are given only for firm matches. Clone size is given for some rows only: seen once, a few or many times, or a class if the clone is expanded.

-,TRBJ1-4,TRBV28,-,TGTGCCAGCAGTTTTGGAGCAACTAATGAAAAACTGTTTTTT,CASSFGATNEKLFF
-,TRBJ1-6,TRBV18,TRBD1,TGTGCCAGCTCACCGACAGGGGTCCCACACTATAATTCACCCCTCCACTTT,CASSPTGVPHYNSPLHF
-,TRBJ2-5,TRBV4-3,-,TGCGCCAGCAGCCAAGACCTCCTCCTCGGGACCCAGTACTTC,CASSQDLLLGTQYF
-,TRBJ1-2,TRBV11-3,-,TGTGCCAGCAGCTCCTCCCAGTGGGGGGTAAACTATGGCTACACCTTC,CASSSSQWGVNYGYTF
-,TRBJ2-7,TRBV5-6,-,TGTGCCAGCAGCTTGGGAGACAGGAGCTCCTACGAGCAGTACTTC,CASSLGDRSSYEQYF
-,TRBJ2-1,TRBV28,TRBD2,TGTGCCAGCAGTACCCTAGCGGGAGGCCTCTACAATGAGCAGTTCTTC,CASSTLAGGLYNEQFF
-,TRBJ2-1,TRBV3-1/TRBV3-2,TRBD2,TGTGCCAGCAGCTTTATAGCGGGAGGGAGGGATGAGCAGTTCTTC,CASSFIAGGRDEQFF
-,TRBJ1-2,TRBV15,-,TGTGCCACCAGCCGAAAGTCCGACAGCCTCTATGGCTACACCTTC,CATSRKSDSLYGYTF
-,TRBJ2-3,TRBV7-9,TRBD2,TGTGCCATCGGCGGGAGAGCGGACGGGCAGTATTTT,CAIGGRADGQYF
-,TRBJ1-6,TRBV3-1/TRBV3-2,TRBD1,TGTGCCAGCAGCTCCGGGACAGAAGGGTCACCCCTCCACTTT,CASSSGTEGSPLHF
-,TRBJ1-2,TRBV5-1,TRBD1,TGCGCCAGCAGCTTACAACCGGGACAGGATGATGCCTACACCTTC,CASSLQPGQDDAYTF
-,TRBJ2-1,TRBV7-2,TRBD2,TGTGCCAGCCAATCAGCGGGGGCGGGGGAGCAGTTCTTC,CASQSAGAGEQFF
once,TRBJ1-2,TRBV2,-,TGTGCCAGCAGTGATACAACTAACTATGGCTACACCTTC,CASSDTTNYGYTF
-,TRBJ2-6,TRBV2,-,TGTGCCAGCAGTGAAGAGGGGTTTGGGGCCAACGTCCTGACTTTC,CASSEEGFGANVLTF
-,TRBJ2-3,TRBV6-2/TRBV6-3,TRBD2,TGTGCCAGCAGTTCTACTAGCGGGACTAGCACAGATACGCAGTATTTT,CASSSTSGTSTDTQYF
once,TRBJ1-2,TRBV28,-,TGTGCCAGCAGTACACAGAGCTGGGGCTACACCTTC,CASSTQSWGYTF
-,TRBJ1-1,TRBV18,-,TGTGCCAGCTCACCACCGGCCGGCCAGGGTTTCTTT,CASSPPAGQGFF
-,TRBJ1-1,TRBV5-1,TRBD1,TGCGCCAGCAGCGGACAGGGGTTTGGTACTGGTGAAGCTTTCTTT,CASSGQGFGTGEAFF
many,TRBJ2-7,TRBV6-5,TRBD1,TGTGCCAGCAGCGCCGACAGGGGGAGCTCCTACGAGCAGTACTTC,CASSADRGSSYEQYF
-,TRBJ2-3,TRBV7-2,TRBD2,TGTGCCAGCAGCTTTACTAGCGGGAGTGGGCCAGATACGCAGTATTTT,CASSFTSGSGPDTQYF
-,TRBJ2-3,TRBV5-1,TRBD2,TGCGCCAGCAGCTTGGTGGGGACTAGTGCAGATACGCAGTATTTT,CASSLVGTSADTQYF
few,TRBJ2-5,TRBV7-9,TRBD2,TGTGCCAGCAGCTCCGGGACTAGCGGGAGCGCCGGGACCCAGTACTTC,CASSSGTSGSAGTQYF
few,TRBJ1-1,TRBV5-6,-,TGTGCCAGCAGCCTTAACACTGAAGCTTTCTTT,CASSLNTEAFF
-,TRBJ1-2,TRBV19,-,TGTGCCAGTAGCCCCATCCCACAGGGCTACTATGGCTACACCTTC,CASSPIPQGYYGYTF
-,TRBJ2-4,TRBV15,TRBD1,TGTGCCACCAGCAGGAACAGGGGGCTCGGAAACATTCAGTACTTC,CATSRNRGLGNIQYF
-,TRBJ2-7,TRBV28,-,TGTGCCAGCAGTTATACCTTCGGACAGAGGGGGCAGTACTTC,CASSYTFGQRGQYF
-,TRBJ1-3,TRBV19,-,TGTGCCAGTAGTATAGTAGCTGACGGAAACACCATATATTTT,CASSIVADGNTIYF
-,TRBJ1-2,TRBV30,TRBD1,TGTGCCTGGATCCCGGGACAGAGCAACTATGGCTACACCTTC,CAWIPGQSNYGYTF
-,TRBJ1-1,TRBV12-3/TRBV12-4,-,TGTGCCAGCAGTCCCATCCTAGCCCAAGCTTTCTTT,CASSPILAQAFF
-,TRBJ2-3,TRBV6-2/TRBV6-3,TRBD2,TGTGCCAGCAGCGCGGGGGGGCCCTATACGCAGTATTTT,CASSAGGPYTQYF
-,TRBJ2-2,TRBV21-1,-,TGTGCCAGCAGCACTTGTCTAGGGAACACCGGGGAGCTGTTTTTT,CASSTCLGNTGELFF
-,TRBJ1-2,TRBV9,-,TGTGCCAGCAGCGCGACCGTGGGCCTAGGCTACACCTTC,CASSATVGLGYTF
-,TRBJ1-2,TRBV27,TRBD1,TGTGCCAGCAGTCAACCCCGGACAGGGAACTATGGCTACACCTTC,CASSQPRTGNYGYTF
-,TRBJ2-7,TRBV27,-,TGTGCCAGCAGTTCCAACCGAGGCCCCGGTGAGCAGTACTTC,CASSSNRGPGEQYF
-,TRBJ2-7,TRBV7-2,TRBD1,TGTGCCAGCAGCTTACCGACAGGGAACTACGAGCAGTACTTC,CASSLPTGNYEQYF
-,TRBJ2-1,TRBV12-3/TRBV12-4,-,TGTGCCAGCAGTCGGTCAGGGCTCGATGAGCAGTTCTTC,CASSRSGLDEQFF
-,TRBJ2-3,TRBV5-5,TRBD2,TGTGCCAGCAGCTTGACTAGCGGGGGGTTCTATAGCACAGATACGCAGTATTTT,CASSLTSGGFYSTDTQYF
-,TRBJ2-7,TRBV4-1,-,TGCGCCAGCAGCCAAGTCCAGGGTCCGGGTGAGCAGTACTTC,CASSQVQGPGEQYF
-,TRBJ2-3,TRBV6-6,-,TGTGCCAGCAGTTACTCGCCACGTGAGCAAGCAGATACGCAGTATTTT,CASSYSPREQADTQYF
-,TRBJ1-2,TRBV6-5,-,TGTGCCAGCAAAAGATCGGCAGGGCATGGCTACACCTTC,CASKRSAGHGYTF
-,TRBJ1-6,TRBV30,-,TGTGCCTGGAGTGTACTGCCCGCCGTGAATTCACCCCTCCACTTT,CAWSVLPAVNSPLHF
-,TRBJ2-6,TRBV7-3,-,TGTGCCAGCAGCGGGGCCGAGTCTGGGGCCAACGTCCTGACTTTC,CASSGAESGANVLTF
-,TRBJ2-5,TRBV13,TRBD2,TGTGCCAGCAGCTCACGACTAGCAGGTGTGACCCAGTACTTC,CASSSRLAGVTQYF
few,TRBJ2-5,TRBV27,TRBD2,TGTGCCAGCAGTACGCTAGCGGGAGTAGAGACCCAGTACTTC,CASSTLAGVETQYF
few,TRBJ2-3,TRBV6-6,TRBD2,TGTGCCAGCACCTTAGCGGGAGGGGGAGATACGCAGTATTTT,CASTLAGGGDTQYF
-,TRBJ1-1,TRBV12-3/TRBV12-4,-,TGTGCCAGCAGTTCCCAGGAATACACTGAAGCTTTCTTT,CASSSQEYTEAFF
-,TRBJ2-2,TRBV7-9,-,TGTGCCAGCACCCCTCGGGGGGCCCACACCGGGGAGCTGTTTTTT,CASTPRGAHTGELFF
-,TRBJ2-5,TRBV29-1,TRBD1,TGCAGCGTTTCCGGGACAGGGGGCGAGACCCAGTACTTC,CSVSGTGGETQYF
-,TRBJ1-3,TRBV21-1,-,TGTGCCAGCAGCAAAGCGCATGACAGGGGTTATAGAAACACCATATATTTT,CASSKAHDRGYRNTIYF
-,TRBJ2-7,TRBV18,-,TGTGCCAGCTCAGAAGGCCAGGGGCCCTACGAGCAGTACTTC,CASSEGQGPYEQYF
-,TRBJ1-2,TRBV5-1,TRBD1,TGCGCCAGCAGCCTCGGGACAGCACTTAACTATGGCTACACCTTC,CASSLGTALNYGYTF
-,TRBJ2-5,TRBV2,TRBD2,TGTGCCAGCAAGGGAGGCAGTTTACTAGCGGAGACCCAGTACTTC,CASKGGSLLAETQYF
-,TRBJ1-6,TRBV11-2,-,TGTGCCAGCAGCCCAGCCGGAGATTCACCCCTCCACTTT,CASSPAGDSPLHF
once,TRBJ1-5,TRBV5-5,-,TGTGCCAGCAGCCCCCAGATCTTTGGTCAGCCCCAGCATTTT,CASSPQIFGQPQHF
-,TRBJ1-1,TRBV2,TRBD1,TGTGCCAGCAGTCCCGGGACAGAGAACACTGAAGCTTTCTTT,CASSPGTENTEAFF
-,TRBJ2-7,TRBV5-1,-,TGCGCCAGCAGCTTGGACGGGACTCCGGTTTACGAGCAGTACTTC,CASSLDGTPVYEQYF
-,TRBJ1-2,TRBV5-1,-,TGCGCCAGCAGCGTACAGGGAGATGGCTACACCTTC,CASSVQGDGYTF